The 27 T cell receptor beta chains reported below all come from one sample, sequenced in a study of vaccination and CD4 T cells after COVID-19. The treatment here: approximately nine-day PBMC culture with coronavirus spike peptide pools or control peptides (ViraFEST assay). Investigators obtained the unexposed donor's CD4+ T cells before the COVID-19 pandemic (2011-2018). Their antigen targets remain unknown. Researchers used the Oncomine TCR Beta short-read assay to sequence DNA from cultured CD4+ T cells. Extraction of genomic DNA was performed on cultured CD4+ T cells. TCRdb re-analysed the PCR reads in MiXCR, keeping a single row per CDR3 protein. Of 10,000 or so distinct CDR3 sequences detected, around a third appear once; the ten largest clones hold 21%. The specimen was CD4+ T cells from blood, cultured in vitro. These TCRs come from a human donor in good health.

The V call is TRBV20-1, the J call TRBJ2-7; 10 positions match TRBD2. Germline V gene data show CDR1 as DFQATT and CDR2 as SNEGSKA (reference sequence). J lost 1 base, V lost 0 bases, and 9 bases had no gene match. The CDR3 totals 17 residues. The CDR3 loop is CSARDIRLAGVSYEQYF. Written as DNA, the CDR3 is TGCAGTGCTAGAGATATTCGGCTAGCGGGAGTATCCTACGAGCAGTACTTC.

The chain links TRBV7-2 to TRBJ2-2, with 9 bases that match TRBD1. There are 16 residues in the CDR3. The V gene end was trimmed by 0 bases and the J gene end by 6 bases; junction bases not matched to a gene: 5. Per germline, CDR1 SGHTA and CDR2 FQGNSA. CDR3 in amino acids: CASSLAGTGWAGELFF. The CDR3 DNA sequence: TGTGCCAGCAGCTTAGCCGGGACAGGGTGGGCCGGGGAGCTGTTTTTT.

The chain is built from TRBV7-2 and TRBJ2-2; D gene ambiguous. Trimming cost V 1 base and J 0 bases, with 6 bases left between them. Germline lookup yields CDR1 SGHTA and CDR2 FQGNSA. The CDR3 is 15 residues long. The CDR3 is CASSLVRANTGELFF. CDR3 sequence (DNA): TGTGCCAGCAGCTTAGTGCGTGCGAACACCGGGGAGCTGTTTTTT.

This clonotype came up a few times. The chain employs TRBV6-4 and TRBJ2-1; D might be TRBD2 (6 bases). In germline, CDR1 is MRHNA, CDR2 SNTAGT. The length of the CDR3 is 14 residues. Trimming shortened V by 2 bases and J by 7 bases, and 12 bases separated the two germline ends. The CDR3: CASSDLTGGNEQFF. In DNA form, the CDR3 reads TGTGCCAGCAGTGACCTGACTGGGGGGAATGAGCAGTTCTTC.

This clonotype was picked up a small number of times. This sequence joins TRBV24-1 and TRBJ2-5; 10 bases agree with TRBD1. With 5 bases clipped from V and 2 bases from J, the junction kept 7 bases outside the gene matches. Germline V gene sequence: CDR1 KGHDR, CDR2 SFDVKD. The CDR3 spans 16 residues. CDR3 bases: TGTGCCACCAGTGGGGGACAGGGGCCTCCTCAAGAGACCCAGTACTTC. This codes for CATSGGQGPPQETQYF.

This clonotype was counted a few times. The chain has TRBV2 and TRBJ2-7; D ambiguous. CDR3 size: 14 residues. Germline CDR1 SNHLY, CDR2 FYNNEI. V dropped 4 bases and J dropped 3 bases, with 13 bases sitting between them. This CDR3 reads CASSAPLEGYEQYF. The CDR3 coding sequence is TGTGCCAGCAGTGCCCCCCTAGAAGGCTACGAGCAGTACTTC.

This chain connects TRBV7-2 to TRBJ1-5; D is undetermined. Germline lookup yields CDR1 SGHTA and CDR2 FQGNSA. This CDR3 has 15 amino acids. V was pared by 1 base and J by 1 base, with 8 bases between. DNA for the CDR3: TGTGCCAGCAGCTTAGTGGCTTCGAGCAATCAGCCCCAGCATTTT. Residues: CASSLVASSNQPQHF.

This clonotype was detected only once. The chain carries TRBV6-1 and TRBJ2-5, with D possibly TRBD1 on 6 matching bases. This CDR3 region has 15 residues. Germline V gives CDR1 MNHNS, CDR2 SASEGT. Trimming took 2 bases from V and 2 from J, leaving 12 bases between them. CDR3 amino acids: CASSETGWIQETQYF. As DNA, the CDR3 is TGTGCCAGCAGTGAAACAGGGTGGATTCAAGAGACCCAGTACTTC.

The J gene is TRBJ2-2, the V gene TRBV6-4, with 12 positions matching TRBD1. Unmatched junction bases numbered 0, after V lost 0 bases and J lost 4 bases. Germline lookup yields CDR1 MRHNA and CDR2 SNTAGT. This CDR3 is 16 amino acids long. The CDR3 sequence is CASSDSGQGATGELFF. CDR3 DNA sequence: TGTGCCAGCAGTGACTCGGGACAGGGGGCCACCGGGGAGCTGTTTTTT.

The chain is built from TRBV2 and TRBJ2-6, with D hard to call. This CDR3 region has 15 residues. The germline gives CDR1 SNHLY, CDR2 FYNNEI. V dropped 3 bases and J dropped 0 bases, with 6 bases sitting between them. Here the CDR3 DNA reads TGTGCCAGCAGTGACTGGAGCTCTGGGGCCAACGTCCTGACTTTC. Protein: CASSDWSSGANVLTF.

This clonotype counts as medium-sized. CDR3 region: CASSLEQYNSPLHF. The CDR3 DNA follows: TGTGCCAGCAGCTTAGAACAGTATAATTCACCCCTCCACTTT. The chain carries TRBV7-9 and TRBJ1-6; D unclear. V lost 1 base and J 4 bases, leaving 5 bases between the germline ends. The CDR3 is made up of 14 amino acids. The germline V gene has CDR1 SEHNR and CDR2 FQNEAQ (reference sequence).

This clonotype was detected only a few times. V and J are TRBV25-1 and TRBJ1-2; 10 nucleotides align to TRBD1. Germline V CDR1 and CDR2: MGHDK, SYGVNS. Trimming at V came to 6 bases and at J to 6 bases, leaving 7 bases not matched to a gene. The CDR3 totals 14 residues. The CDR3 bases are TGTGCCAGCAGCGACAGGGGGCGAGGGAATGGCTACACCTTC. Amino acids: CASSDRGRGNGYTF.

This clonotype was detected once. The gene calls are TRBV19 and TRBJ2-2; D is possibly TRBD1 (5 bases). CDR3 length: 15 amino acids. Germline V CDR1 and CDR2: LNHDA, SQIVND (reference sequence). Deletions cut 4 bases from V and 2 bases from J, with 11 bases between. CDR3 residues: CASSNLGHNTGELFF. In DNA form, the CDR3 reads TGTGCCAGTAGTAACCTCGGACACAACACCGGGGAGCTGTTTTTT. The full variable domain, with the rest looked up from reference TRBV19 and TRBJ2-2, is DGGITQSPKYLFRKEGQNVTLSCEQNLNHDAMYWYRQDPGQGLRLIYYSQIVNDFQKGDIAEGYSVSREKKESFPLTVTSAQKNPTAFYLCASSNLGHNTGELFFGEGSRLTVL.

The rearrangement links TRBV28 to TRBJ2-7; D call uncertain. This CDR3 spans 15 amino acids. V gave up 3 bases and J gave up 4 bases, with 16 bases separating them. CDR1 and CDR2 from the germline V gene are MDHEN and SYDVKM. CDR3 nucleotides: TGTGCCAGCAGTTTGGACCCGAAGACTGGGTACGAGCAGTACTTC. Residues: CASSLDPKTGYEQYF.

This clonotype turned up a few times. The rearrangement links TRBV6-1 to TRBJ1-6; 12 bases map to TRBD1. Unmatched junction bases numbered 11, after V lost 6 bases and J lost 2 bases. The CDR3 sequence is 19 residues long. The V gene's germline CDR1 is MNHNS and CDR2 SASEGT. CDR3 amino acids: CASRLGTGGAGAYNSPLHF. The CDR3 DNA follows: TGTGCCAGCAGACTCGGGACAGGGGGCGCAGGCGCCTATAATTCACCCCTCCACTTT.

V and J are TRBV19 and TRBJ2-1; D call uncertain. Germline V gives CDR1 LNHDA, CDR2 SQIVND (reference sequence). Trimming cost V 6 bases and J 0 bases, with 12 bases left between them. This CDR3 spans 15 amino acids. CDR3 region: CASSRPLNSYNEQFF. CDR3 nucleotide sequence: TGTGCCAGTAGCCGCCCTCTAAACTCCTACAATGAGCAGTTCTTC.

The chain joins TRBV7-9 to TRBJ1-1; D uncertain. The CDR3 is 14 amino acids. Germline-derived CDR1 and CDR2 are SEHNR and FQNEAQ (reference sequence). Deletions cut 5 bases from V and 3 bases from J, with 13 bases between. The CDR3 here is CASSRTEGYTEAFF. CDR3 in DNA: TGTGCCAGCAGCAGAACTGAGGGTTACACTGAAGCTTTCTTT.

This clonotype has a single count. J is TRBJ2-5 and V is TRBV4-1; 7 nucleotides match TRBD1. V gave up 6 bases and J gave up 5 bases; unmatched junction bases: 12. The CDR3 runs 15 residues. Germline CDR1 reads MGHRA; CDR2 reads YSYEKL. CDR3 DNA sequence: TGCGCCAGCAGTCTTACCCGGGACAGCCGGGAGACCCAGTACTTC. It specifies CASSLTRDSRETQYF.

This clonotype was seen a handful of times. The chain employs TRBV19 and TRBJ2-3; perhaps TRBD2 as D (5 bases). The length of the CDR3 is 14 residues. Germline V gene lookup returns CDR1 LNHDA and CDR2 SQIVND (reference sequence). V dropped 4 bases and J dropped 4 bases, with 12 bases sitting between them. CDR3 DNA sequence: TGTGCCAGTAGTAGTCTAGCAGGCGCAGATACGCAGTATTTT. Translating it yields CASSSLAGADTQYF.

The chain links TRBV29-1 to TRBJ1-4, with TRBD1 identical over 7 bases. With V trimmed by 7 bases and J by 3 bases, 2 bases remained unmatched. The CDR3 runs to 12 residues. Germline values: CDR1 SQVTM, CDR2 ANQGSEA. The DNA for the CDR3 is TGCAGCGGGACAGGAGCTAATGAAAAACTGTTTTTT. Amino acids: CSGTGANEKLFF.

This clonotype appeared a few times. The chain couples TRBV20-1 to TRBJ1-1; possibly TRBD1 for D (5 bases). Per the germline V gene, CDR1 is DFQATT and CDR2 is SNEGSKA (reference sequence). Trimming took 1 base from V and 0 from J, leaving 24 bases between them. The CDR3 sequence is 19 residues long. The CDR3 region has the DNA TGCAGTGCTAGAGGTTTCGGGGTGACAGTCGCTTCGGTGAACACTGAAGCTTTCTTT. Amino acid sequence: CSARGFGVTVASVNTEAFF.

The chain uses TRBV7-6 and TRBJ2-2; D gene unclear. This CDR3 spans 12 amino acids. The ends were cut back, 1 base at V and 7 bases at J, with 4 bases in the middle. Germline values: CDR1 SGHVS, CDR2 FNYEAQ. The CDR3 protein is CASSLVIGELFF. The CDR3 region has the DNA TGTGCCAGCAGCTTAGTGATCGGGGAGCTGTTTTTT.

The rearrangement links TRBV10-2 to TRBJ1-5; D is perhaps TRBD1 (6 bases). The CDR3 loop spans 14 amino acids. In germline, CDR1 is WSHSY, CDR2 SAAADI. Trimming pared 7 bases from V and 5 bases from J, leaving 15 bases between. The CDR3 bases are TGCGCCAGCACTCGGGCAGGGGACCATCAGCCCCAGCATTTT. Amino acid sequence: CASTRAGDHQPQHF.

The chain combines TRBV7-2 with TRBJ2-5; 11 bases agree with TRBD2. The junction had 4 bases not matched to a gene; V was cut back by 3 bases and J by 1 base. Germline V gives CDR1 SGHTA, CDR2 FQGNSA. The CDR3 spans 16 residues. The CDR3 region is CASSFRLAGFQETQYF. In nucleotides, the CDR3 is TGTGCCAGCAGCTTCCGACTAGCGGGATTCCAAGAGACCCAGTACTTC.

This clonotype occurred a few times. CDR3 nucleotide sequence: TGTGCCAGCAGCTTACCCATTAGCGGGGACACCGGGGAGCTGTTTTTT. This codes for CASSLPISGDTGELFF. This chain joins TRBV7-9 and TRBJ2-2; TRBD2 matches 8 bases. V shed 2 bases, J shed 3 bases, and the junction held 5 bases outside the gene matches. CDR3 size: 16 residues. The germline V gene encodes CDR1 SEHNR and CDR2 FQNEAQ (reference sequence).

This clonotype turned up a few times. J is TRBJ2-7 and V is TRBV27; 11 bases map to TRBD2. The V gene's germline CDR1 is MNHEY and CDR2 SMNVEV (reference sequence). V was clipped by 2 bases and J by 1 base; unmatched bases: 7. CDR3 length equals 17 residues. CDR3 in DNA: TGTGCCAGCAGTTTACTACTAGCGGGAGTTGGATCCTACGAGCAGTACTTC. It yields the protein CASSLLLAGVGSYEQYF.

This clonotype was detected a few times. The V and J genes are TRBV6-5 and TRBJ2-7; TRBD1 matches at 10 bases. Germline CDR1 is MNHEY and CDR2 is SVGAGI. This CDR3 has 14 residues. Trimming took 2 bases from V and 3 from J; bases not matched to a gene: 1. The DNA of the CDR3 is TGTGCCAGCAGTTACCGGGACAGGGGCTACGAGCAGTACTTC. This sequence encodes CASSYRDRGYEQYF.